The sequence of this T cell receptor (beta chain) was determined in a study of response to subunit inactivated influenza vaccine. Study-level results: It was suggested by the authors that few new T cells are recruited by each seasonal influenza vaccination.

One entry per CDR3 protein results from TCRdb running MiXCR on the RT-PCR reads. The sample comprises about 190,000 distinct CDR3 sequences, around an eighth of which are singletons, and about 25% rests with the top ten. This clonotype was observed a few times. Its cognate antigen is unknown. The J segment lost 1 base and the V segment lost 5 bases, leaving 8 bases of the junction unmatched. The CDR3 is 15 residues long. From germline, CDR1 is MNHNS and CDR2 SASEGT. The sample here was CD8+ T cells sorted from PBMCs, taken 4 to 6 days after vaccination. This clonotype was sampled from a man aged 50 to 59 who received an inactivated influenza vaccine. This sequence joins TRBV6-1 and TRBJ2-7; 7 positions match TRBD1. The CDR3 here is CASSRRDSQSYEQYF. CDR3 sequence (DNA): TGTGCCAGCAGTCGTCGGGACAGTCAATCCTACGAGCAGTACTTC.